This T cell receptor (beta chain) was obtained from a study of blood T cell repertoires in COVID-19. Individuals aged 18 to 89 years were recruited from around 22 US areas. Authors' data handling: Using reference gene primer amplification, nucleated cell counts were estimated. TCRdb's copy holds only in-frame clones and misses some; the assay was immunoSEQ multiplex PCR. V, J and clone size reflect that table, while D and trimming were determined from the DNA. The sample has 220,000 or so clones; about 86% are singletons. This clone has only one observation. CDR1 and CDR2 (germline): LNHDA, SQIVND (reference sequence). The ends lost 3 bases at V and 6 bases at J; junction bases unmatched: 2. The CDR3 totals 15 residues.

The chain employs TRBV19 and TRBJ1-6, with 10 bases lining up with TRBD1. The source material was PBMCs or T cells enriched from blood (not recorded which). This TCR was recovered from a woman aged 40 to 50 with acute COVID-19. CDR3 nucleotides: TGTGCCAGTAGTATTTGGGACAGGGGTAATTCACCCCTCCACTTT. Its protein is CASSIWDRGNSPLHF.